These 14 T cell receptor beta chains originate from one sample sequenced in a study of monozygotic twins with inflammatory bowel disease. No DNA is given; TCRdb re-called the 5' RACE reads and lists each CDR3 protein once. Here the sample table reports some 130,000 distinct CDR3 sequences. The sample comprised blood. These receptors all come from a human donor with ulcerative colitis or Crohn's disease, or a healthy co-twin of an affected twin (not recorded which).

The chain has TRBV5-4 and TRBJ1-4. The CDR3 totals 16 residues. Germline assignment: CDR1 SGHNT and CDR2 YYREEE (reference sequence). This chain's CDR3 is CASSLKHRTTNEKLFF.

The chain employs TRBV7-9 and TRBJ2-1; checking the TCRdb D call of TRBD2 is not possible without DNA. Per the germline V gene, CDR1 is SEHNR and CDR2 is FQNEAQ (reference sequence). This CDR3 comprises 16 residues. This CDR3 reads CASSLPILAGNNEQFF.

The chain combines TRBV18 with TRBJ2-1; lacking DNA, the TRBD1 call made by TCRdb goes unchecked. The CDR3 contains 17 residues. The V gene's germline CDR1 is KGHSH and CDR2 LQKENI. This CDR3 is CASSPPTGRGTYNEQFF.

The CDR3 sequence is CATSAPSTKETQYF. The rearrangement uses TRBV24-1 and TRBJ2-5; TCRdb picks TRBD1, but there is no DNA to check that call. The CDR3 covers 14 residues. Per the germline V gene, CDR1 is KGHDR and CDR2 is SFDVKD.

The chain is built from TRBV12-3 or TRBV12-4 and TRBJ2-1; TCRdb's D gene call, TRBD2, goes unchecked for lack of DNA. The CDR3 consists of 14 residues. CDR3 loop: CASRSQRGYNEQFF.

CDR3 amino acids: CASSLELAGGVGNEQFF. The chain uses TRBV5-8 and TRBJ2-1; TCRdb reports TRBD2, a call that lacks DNA to check it against. This CDR3 has 17 residues. The germline CDR1 and CDR2 sequences are SGHTS and YDEGEE.

CDR3 region: CASSQEEFTGELFF. The rearrangement links TRBV4-1 to TRBJ2-2. The CDR3 contains 14 residues. Per the germline V gene, CDR1 is MGHRA and CDR2 is YSYEKL.

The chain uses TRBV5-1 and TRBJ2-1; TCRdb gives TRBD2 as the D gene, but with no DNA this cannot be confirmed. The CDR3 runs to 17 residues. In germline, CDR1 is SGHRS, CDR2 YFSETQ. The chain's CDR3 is CASSPGTSGRSDNEQFF.

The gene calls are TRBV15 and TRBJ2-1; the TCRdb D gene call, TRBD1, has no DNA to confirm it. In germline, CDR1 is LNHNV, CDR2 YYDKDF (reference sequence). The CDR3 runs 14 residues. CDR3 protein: CATGDSESYNEQFF.

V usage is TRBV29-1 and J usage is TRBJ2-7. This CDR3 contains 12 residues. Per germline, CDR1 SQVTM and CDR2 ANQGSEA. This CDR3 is CSVGQLAYEQYF.

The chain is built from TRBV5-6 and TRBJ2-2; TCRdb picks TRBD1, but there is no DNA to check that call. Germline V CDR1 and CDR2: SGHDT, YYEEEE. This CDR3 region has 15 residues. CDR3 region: CASLTRDRNTGELFF.

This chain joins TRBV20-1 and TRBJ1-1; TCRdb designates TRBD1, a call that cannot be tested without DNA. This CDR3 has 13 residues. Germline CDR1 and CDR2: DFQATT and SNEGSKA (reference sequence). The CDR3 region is CSARDLTGQGRYF.

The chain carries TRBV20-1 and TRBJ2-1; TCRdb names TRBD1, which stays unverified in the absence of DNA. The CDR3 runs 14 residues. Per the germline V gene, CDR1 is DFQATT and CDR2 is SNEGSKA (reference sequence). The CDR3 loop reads CSARPGTGYNEQFF.

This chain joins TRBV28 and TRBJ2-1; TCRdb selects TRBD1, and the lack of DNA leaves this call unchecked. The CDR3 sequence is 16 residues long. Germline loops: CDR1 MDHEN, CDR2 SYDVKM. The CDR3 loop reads CASSSPGGSLHNEQFF.